Each of the 19 T cell receptor beta chains below was sequenced from the same sample in a study of Graves' ophthalmopathy and Graves' hyperthyroidism. Beta-chain TCR CDR3 regions were amplified from RNA transcripts. Amplification began with first-round RT-PCR using HTBI primers, then second-round multiplex PCR was performed. TCRdb processed the multiplex PCR reads anew with MiXCR; each CDR3 protein has one entry. The repertoire holds about 240,000 distinct CDR3 sequences, with around 45% as singletons. Sequenced input: peripheral blood. These receptors all come from an adult man with Graves' ophthalmopathy.

The chain is built from TRBV24-1 and TRBJ1-5, with 8 bases that match TRBD1. Germline-derived CDR1 and CDR2 are KGHDR and SFDVKD. The CDR3 length is 14 residues. V lost 8 bases, J lost 3 bases, and 5 bases stayed unmatched. This CDR3 is CATKGQGDNQPQHF. CDR3 nucleotide sequence: TGTGCCACCAAAGGACAGGGCGACAATCAGCCCCAGCATTTT.

This clonotype was seen a few times. J is TRBJ1-2 and V is TRBV20-1, with D maybe TRBD1 (5 bases). CDR1 and CDR2 (germline): DFQATT, SNEGSKA (reference sequence). The CDR3 runs to 14 residues. The V gene lost 6 bases and the J gene lost 5 bases, with 19 bases spanning the gap. The CDR3 reads CSAMISGTDYGYTF. The CDR3 coding sequence is TGCAGTGCCATGATCTCCGGGACGGATTATGGCTACACCTTC.

This clonotype was counted between two and nine times. The CDR3 loop reads CASSLSAGVEAFF. CDR3 DNA: TGTGCCAGCAGCTTAAGTGCGGGAGTCGAAGCTTTCTTT. V gene TRBV7-3 combines with J gene TRBJ1-1; the D is unclear. This CDR3 is 13 amino acids long. The germline CDR1 and CDR2 sequences are SGHTA and FQGTGA. V lost 1 base, J lost 8 bases, and 11 bases lay in between.

The chain has TRBV7-9 and TRBJ2-2; maybe TRBD1 (5 bases). Trimming left V 6 bases short and J 4 bases short, with 15 bases between. The CDR3 runs to 15 residues. Per the germline V gene, CDR1 is SEHNR and CDR2 is FQNEAQ (reference sequence). DNA for the CDR3: TGTGCCAGCAGATACGTGGGGCACAGCACCGGGGAGCTGTTTTTT. Translating it yields CASRYVGHSTGELFF.

The chain joins TRBV6-6 to TRBJ1-2; weak D call: TRBD1 (5 bases). This CDR3 spans 15 amino acids. Germline V gene lookup returns CDR1 MNHNY and CDR2 SVGAGI (reference sequence). Trimming took off 5 bases at V and 4 bases at J, with 17 bases between the two ends. CDR3 DNA: TGTGCCAGCAGTGAAGCAAACAGGCTCTTCTATGGCTACACCTTC. It specifies CASSEANRLFYGYTF.

A word on this clonotype: The conserved phenylalanine or tryptophan is not found at the CDR3 terminus, so this likely reflects a read error. The chain employs TRBV7-3 and TRBJ2-5; 10 nucleotides agree with TRBD1. Germline CDR1 reads SGHTA; CDR2 reads FQGTGA. The CDR3 spans 14 residues. After removal of 0 bases from V and 6 bases from J, the junction contained 1 base not matched to a gene. CDR3 protein: CASSLTGQGKTQYL. The CDR3 region has the DNA TGTGCCAGCAGCTTAACGGGACAGGGGAAGACCCAGTACCTC.

V usage is TRBV24-1 and J usage is TRBJ1-2; D gene ambiguous. Per germline, CDR1 KGHDR and CDR2 SFDVKD. The ends were cut back, 6 bases at V and 6 bases at J, with 7 bases in the middle. This CDR3 contains 11 residues. For the CDR3, the DNA is TGTGCCACCAGTCCGGGCAATGGCTACACCTTC. Protein: CATSPGNGYTF.

A remark on this clonotype: An end of the junction does not agree with germline; a read error may underlie this. The chain combines TRBV15 with TRBJ2-7; D is unclear. The germline CDR1 and CDR2 sequences are LNHNV and YYDKDF (reference sequence). The CDR3 covers 18 residues. The CDR3 DNA sequence: TGTGCCGCCAGCAGAGATCCGATATCCGGGCTCTCCCCTGGCGAGCAGTACTTC. Residues: CAASRDPISGLSPGEQYF.

The chain carries TRBV10-3 and TRBJ1-5, with TRBD1 as a possible D gene (6 bases). V was cut by 10 bases and J by 6 bases, with 16 bases left in between. CDR3 length equals 13 residues. Germline CDR1 reads ENHRY; CDR2 reads SYGVKD. The CDR3 sequence is CASTIRGSQPQHF. Written as DNA, the CDR3 is TGTGCCAGCACTATCAGGGGTTCTCAGCCCCAGCATTTT.

This clonotype was counted a few times. The V gene is TRBV7-3, the J gene TRBJ2-5, with a weak D call TRBD2 (5 bases). With 6 bases removed from V and 5 bases from J, the gap between germline ends came to 13 bases. Germline V gives CDR1 SGHTA, CDR2 FQGTGA. CDR3 size: 13 residues. This chain's CDR3 is CASSPAWEETQYF. CDR3 DNA: TGTGCCAGCAGTCCTGCTTGGGAGGAGACCCAGTACTTC.

This clonotype was seen a few times. One junction end does not reproduce the germline sequence, and a read error may be involved. The genes are TRBV7-9 and TRBJ1-2; D remains unclear. The CDR3 extends over 12 amino acids. Germline-derived CDR1 and CDR2 are SEHNR and FQNEAQ (reference sequence). CDR3 loop: CASSSVTDKPFF. CDR3 coding DNA: TGTGCCAGCAGCTCGGTCACAGACAAACCTTTCTTC.

A remark on this clonotype: A single base separates this from a much larger clone, so it may be a read error. The chain couples TRBV29-1 to TRBJ1-2; D remains unclear. The CDR3 extends over 14 amino acids. CDR1 is SQVTM and CDR2 is ANQGSEA in the germline V gene. CDR3 sequence reads: CSVEDGEWDYGYTF. The CDR3 nucleotides are TGCAGCGTGGAAGACGGGGAGTGGGACTATGGCTACACCTTC.

This chain uses TRBV2 with TRBJ1-4; 8 positions match TRBD1. The V gene's germline CDR1 is SNHLY and CDR2 FYNNEI. CDR3 size: 14 residues. V lost 8 bases and J lost 4; bases outside the gene matches: 6. CDR3 nucleotide sequence: TGTGCCAGCGTGGACAGGGTCGATAATGAAAAACTGTTTTTT. Translation: CASVDRVDNEKLFF.

For this clonotype: It is likely a read error, because the conserved phenylalanine at the end of the CDR3 is missing. This sequence joins TRBV19 and TRBJ1-5; 8 nucleotides line up with TRBD1. Per the germline V gene, CDR1 is LNHDA and CDR2 is SQIVND (reference sequence). The ends lost 2 bases at V and 8 bases at J; junction bases unmatched: 5. The CDR3 runs 14 residues. The CDR3 reads CASSISGGRKPQHL. The CDR3 DNA follows: TGTGCCAGTAGTATATCAGGGGGCAGGAAGCCCCAGCATCTT.

This clonotype was observed a handful of times. The rearrangement joins TRBV9 to TRBJ1-6; D call uncertain. Germline V gives CDR1 SGDLS, CDR2 YYNGEE. The CDR3 extends over 13 amino acids. V was pared by 5 bases and J by 10 bases, with 13 bases between. In DNA, the CDR3 is TGTGCCAGCAGTGTCGGGATGTGGTCACCCCTCCACTTT. This gives the protein CASSVGMWSPLHF.

This chain uses TRBV12-3 or TRBV12-4 with TRBJ1-2; tentative D call: TRBD1 (6 bases). The CDR3 is made up of 14 amino acids. V gave up 3 bases and J gave up 7 bases, with 15 bases separating them. CDR3 coding DNA: TGTGCCAGCAGTTTTTCGGGGGCAGTGGGTGGCTACACCTTC. Protein: CASSFSGAVGGYTF.

CDR3 sequence (DNA): TGCGCCAGCAGCTACGGAATAGCGGGAGGGCCTGCCGGGGAGCTGTTTTTT. Protein product: CASSYGIAGGPAGELFF. The chain joins TRBV10-1 to TRBJ2-2; 11 bases are a match to TRBD2. With V trimmed by 6 bases and J by 6 bases, 12 bases remained unmatched. The CDR3 is 17 amino acids. Germline V gene data show CDR1 as WNHNN and CDR2 as SYGVQD (reference sequence).

This chain joins TRBV7-8 and TRBJ2-7, with 10 bases fitting TRBD1. CDR3 length equals 15 residues. Germline CDR1 reads SGHVS; CDR2 reads FQNEAQ. V lost 1 base and J lost 2; bases outside the gene matches: 2. The CDR3, as DNA: TGTGCCAGCAGCTTAGGACAGGGGGCCCCCTACGAGCAGTACTTC. Protein sequence: CASSLGQGAPYEQYF.

The table lists this clonotype with a few counts. The chain combines TRBV20-1 with TRBJ1-1, with D uncertain. The CDR3 has 13 amino acids. Germline V gives CDR1 DFQATT, CDR2 SNEGSKA (reference sequence). The V end lost 6 bases, the J end lost 5 bases, and 16 bases lay between the germline ends. The CDR3 protein is CSAKRIGRTEAFF. CDR3 nucleotides: TGCAGTGCGAAAAGAATTGGGCGGACTGAAGCTTTCTTT.